The clone carrying this T cell receptor (beta chain) was recorded only once. Data came from immunoSEQ multiplex PCR; TCRdb stores just in-frame clones and leaves some out. The profile shows about 80,000 clones, 85% to 95% of them singletons. The CDR3 is 11 amino acids. The germline V gene encodes CDR1 SGHTA and CDR2 FQGNSA. V shed 5 bases and J shed 6 bases, with 5 bases lying between them. This entry comes from a study of OX40 agonist ivuxolimab in advanced cancers. Study information: Aged about 23 to 90 with a mean of approximately 60 years, they were about 83% male.

This clonotype was sampled from an adult with an advanced solid tumor such as melanoma, head and neck, liver or kidney cancer. Sequenced material: CD4+ or CD8+ T cells sorted from blood, taken in a trial of the OX40 agonist ivuxolimab. The J gene is TRBJ2-1, the V gene TRBV7-2; D uncertain. The CDR3 sequence: CASSDLNEQFF. Written as DNA, the CDR3 is TGTGCCAGCAGCGACCTCAATGAGCAGTTCTTC.